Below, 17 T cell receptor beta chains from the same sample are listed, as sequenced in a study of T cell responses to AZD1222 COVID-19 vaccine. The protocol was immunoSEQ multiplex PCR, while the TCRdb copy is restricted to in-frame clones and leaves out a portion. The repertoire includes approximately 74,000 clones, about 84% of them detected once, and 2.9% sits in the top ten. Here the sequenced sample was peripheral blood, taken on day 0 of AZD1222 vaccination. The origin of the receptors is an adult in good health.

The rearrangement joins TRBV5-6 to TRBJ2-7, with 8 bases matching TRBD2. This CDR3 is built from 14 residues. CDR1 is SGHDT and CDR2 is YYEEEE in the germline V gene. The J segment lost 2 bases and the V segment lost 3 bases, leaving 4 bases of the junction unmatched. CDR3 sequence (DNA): TGTGCCAGCAGCTCGGCGGGGGGTCCCTACGAGCAGTACTTC. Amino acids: CASSSAGGPYEQYF.

CDR3 DNA: TGTGCCAGCAGCTTAGCGTTCACAGGGCCTTTAGGTGGCTACACCTTC. It encodes CASSLAFTGPLGGYTF. The V gene is TRBV7-2, the J gene TRBJ1-2, with D perhaps matching TRBD1 (6 bases). This CDR3 spans 16 amino acids. Trimming removed 0 bases from V and 7 bases from J, with 18 bases in between. Germline V gene sequence: CDR1 SGHTA, CDR2 FQGNSA. The variable domain in full, with the rest retrieved from reference TRBV7-2 and TRBJ1-2, is GAGVSQSPSNKVTEKGKDVELRCDPISGHTALYWYRQSLGQGLEFLIYFQGNSAPDKSGLPSDRFSAERTGGSVSTLTIQRTQQEDSAVYLCASSLAFTGPLGGYTFGSGTRLTVV.

CDR3 nucleotide sequence: TGCGCCAGCAGGAATGGGGAAATCGGGGAGCTGTTTTTT. Translated, it gives CASRNGEIGELFF. The chain links TRBV10-1 to TRBJ2-2; unclear D gene. The CDR3 totals 13 residues. Germline CDR1 is WNHNN and CDR2 is SYGVQD (reference sequence). Trimming took off 6 bases at V and 7 bases at J, with 12 bases between the two ends.

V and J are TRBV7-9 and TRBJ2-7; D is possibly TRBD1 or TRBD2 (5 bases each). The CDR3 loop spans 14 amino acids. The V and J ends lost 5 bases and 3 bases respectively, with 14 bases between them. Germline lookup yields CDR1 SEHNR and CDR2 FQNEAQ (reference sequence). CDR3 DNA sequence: TGTGCCAGCAGCCCCCAGACAGACTACTACGAGCAGTACTTC. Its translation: CASSPQTDYYEQYF.

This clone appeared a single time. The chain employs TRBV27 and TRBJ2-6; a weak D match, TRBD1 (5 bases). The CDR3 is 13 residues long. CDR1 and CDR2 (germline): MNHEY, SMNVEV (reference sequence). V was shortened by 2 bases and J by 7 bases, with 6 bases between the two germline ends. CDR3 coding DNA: TGTGCCAGCAGTTTAGGGGCCGCCAACGTCCTGACTTTC. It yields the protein CASSLGAANVLTF.

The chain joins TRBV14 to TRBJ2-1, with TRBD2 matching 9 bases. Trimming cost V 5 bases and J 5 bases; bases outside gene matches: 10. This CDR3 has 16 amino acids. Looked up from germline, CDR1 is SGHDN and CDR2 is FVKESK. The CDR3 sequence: CASSFGLAPPNNEQFF. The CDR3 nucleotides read TGTGCCAGCAGCTTTGGACTAGCGCCCCCCAACAATGAGCAGTTCTTC. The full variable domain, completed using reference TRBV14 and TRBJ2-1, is EAGVTQFPSHSVIEKGQTVTLRCDPISGHDNLYWYRRVMGKEIKFLLHFVKESKQDESGMPNNRFLAERTGGTYSTLKVQPAELEDSGVYFCASSFGLAPPNNEQFFGPGTRLTVL.

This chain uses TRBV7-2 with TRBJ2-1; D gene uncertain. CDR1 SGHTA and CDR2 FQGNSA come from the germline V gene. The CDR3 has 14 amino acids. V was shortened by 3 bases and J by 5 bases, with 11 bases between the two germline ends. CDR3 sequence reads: CASSFGPAHNEQFF. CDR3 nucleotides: TGTGCCAGCAGCTTCGGGCCTGCCCACAATGAGCAGTTCTTC.

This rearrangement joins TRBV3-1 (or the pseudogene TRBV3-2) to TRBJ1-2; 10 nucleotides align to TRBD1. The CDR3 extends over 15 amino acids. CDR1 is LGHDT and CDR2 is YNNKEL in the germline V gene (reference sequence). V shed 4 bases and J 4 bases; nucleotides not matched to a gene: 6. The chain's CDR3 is CASSPQTGGGYGYTF. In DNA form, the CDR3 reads TGTGCCAGCAGCCCACAGACAGGGGGCGGCTATGGCTACACCTTC.

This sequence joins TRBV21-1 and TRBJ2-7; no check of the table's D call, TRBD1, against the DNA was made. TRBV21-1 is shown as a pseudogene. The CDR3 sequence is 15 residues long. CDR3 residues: CASSTPTPSSYEQYF. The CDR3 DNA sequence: TGTGCCAGCAGCACCCCGACACCGAGCTCCTACGAGCAGTACTTC.

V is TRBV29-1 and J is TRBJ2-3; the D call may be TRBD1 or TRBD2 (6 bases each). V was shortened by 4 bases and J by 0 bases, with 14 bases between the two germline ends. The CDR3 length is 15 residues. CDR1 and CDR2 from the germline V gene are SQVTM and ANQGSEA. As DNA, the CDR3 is TGCAGCGTTGCTGGAGGGGGAGTTAGCACAGATACGCAGTATTTT. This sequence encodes CSVAGGGVSTDTQYF.

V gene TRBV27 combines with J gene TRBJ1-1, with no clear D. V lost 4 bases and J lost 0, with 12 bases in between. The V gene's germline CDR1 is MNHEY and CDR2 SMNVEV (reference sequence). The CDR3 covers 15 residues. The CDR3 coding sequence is TGTGCCAGCAGTTGGCGCCTCGGGGTGAACACTGAAGCTTTCTTT. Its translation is CASSWRLGVNTEAFF.

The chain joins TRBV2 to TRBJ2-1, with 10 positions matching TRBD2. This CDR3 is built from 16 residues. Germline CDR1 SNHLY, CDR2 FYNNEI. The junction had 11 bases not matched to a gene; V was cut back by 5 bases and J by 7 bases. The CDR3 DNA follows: TGTGCCAGCAGTCGTCTAGCGGGAGAGTCTTGGAATGAGCAGTTCTTC. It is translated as CASSRLAGESWNEQFF.

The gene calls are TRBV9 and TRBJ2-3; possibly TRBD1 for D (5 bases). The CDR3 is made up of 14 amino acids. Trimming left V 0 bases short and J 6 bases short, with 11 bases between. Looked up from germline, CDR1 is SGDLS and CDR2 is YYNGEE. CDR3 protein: CASSVEQGRDTQYF. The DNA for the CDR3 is TGTGCCAGCAGCGTAGAGCAGGGAAGGGATACGCAGTATTTT.

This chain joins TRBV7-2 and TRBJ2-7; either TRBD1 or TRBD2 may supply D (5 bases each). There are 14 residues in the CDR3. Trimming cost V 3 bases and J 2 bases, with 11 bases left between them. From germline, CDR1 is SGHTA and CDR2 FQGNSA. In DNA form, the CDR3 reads TGTGCCAGCAGCTTTCAAACGGGGCCCTACGAGCAGTACTTC. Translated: CASSFQTGPYEQYF. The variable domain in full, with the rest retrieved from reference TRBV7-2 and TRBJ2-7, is GAGVSQSPSNKVTEKGKDVELRCDPISGHTALYWYRQSLGQGLEFLIYFQGNSAPDKSGLPSDRFSAERTGGSVSTLTIQRTQQEDSAVYLCASSFQTGPYEQYFGPGTRLTVT.

The CDR3 loop reads CASSEHTGLSSYEQYF. The CDR3 DNA follows: TGTGCCAGCAGTGAACATACGGGCCTGAGCTCCTACGAGCAGTACTTC. The chain has TRBV27 and TRBJ2-7; no clear D. Trimming stripped 5 bases from V and 0 bases from J, with 17 bases between. The CDR3 is 16 residues long. The germline V gene encodes CDR1 MNHEY and CDR2 SMNVEV (reference sequence).

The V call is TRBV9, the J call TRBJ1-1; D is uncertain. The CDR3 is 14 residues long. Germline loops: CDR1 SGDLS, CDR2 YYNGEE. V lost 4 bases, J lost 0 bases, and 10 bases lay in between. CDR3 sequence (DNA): TGTGCCAGCAGCCTCGGACGGTTGAACACTGAAGCTTTCTTT. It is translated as CASSLGRLNTEAFF. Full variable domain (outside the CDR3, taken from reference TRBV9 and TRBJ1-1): DSGVTQTPKHLITATGQRVTLRCSPRSGDLSVYWYQQSLDQGLQFLIQYYNGEERAKGNILERFSAQQFPDLHSELNLSSLELGDSALYFCASSLGRLNTEAFFGQGTRLTVV.

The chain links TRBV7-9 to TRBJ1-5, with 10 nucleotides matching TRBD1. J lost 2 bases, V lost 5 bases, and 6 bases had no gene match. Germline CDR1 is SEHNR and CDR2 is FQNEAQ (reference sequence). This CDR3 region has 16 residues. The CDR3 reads CASSRDRGSGNQPQHF. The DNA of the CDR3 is TGTGCCAGCAGCCGGGACAGGGGAAGTGGCAATCAGCCCCAGCATTTT.